What follows is one TCR beta chain and its context. Its specificity is unknown. Trimming removed 7 bases at V and 4 bases at J, with 22 bases between. CDR1 is GTSNPN and CDR2 is SVGIG in the germline V gene (reference sequence). This CDR3 has 15 amino acids. This sample stems from a study of OX40 agonist ivuxolimab in advanced cancers. Study context: Patients were dosed intravenously with ivuxolimab at 0.01 to 10 mg/kg every 2 weeks. Three patients showed partial responses: one hepatocellular carcinoma and two cutaneous melanoma cases.

Study-level findings and limits: A proportion of nonresponders additionally exhibited low normalized T-cell clonal expansion.

Using immunoSEQ multiplex PCR, the repertoire was profiled, and TCRdb retains in-frame clones only, with some absent. The repertoire holds approximately 94,000 clones, with about 92% as singletons. Baseline was the first blood sampling point, followed by cycle 4 day 1 and cycle 7 day 1. This TCR was recovered from an adult with an advanced solid tumor such as melanoma, head and neck, liver or kidney cancer. Here the sequenced sample was CD4+ or CD8+ T cells sorted from blood, taken in a trial of the OX40 agonist ivuxolimab. J is TRBJ1-1 and V is TRBV30, with D possibly being TRBD1 (6 bases). The CDR3, as DNA: TGTGCCTCCATGAGGGGGGCTCGAGTCGGCACTGAAGCTTTCTTT. This gives the protein CASMRGARVGTEAFF.